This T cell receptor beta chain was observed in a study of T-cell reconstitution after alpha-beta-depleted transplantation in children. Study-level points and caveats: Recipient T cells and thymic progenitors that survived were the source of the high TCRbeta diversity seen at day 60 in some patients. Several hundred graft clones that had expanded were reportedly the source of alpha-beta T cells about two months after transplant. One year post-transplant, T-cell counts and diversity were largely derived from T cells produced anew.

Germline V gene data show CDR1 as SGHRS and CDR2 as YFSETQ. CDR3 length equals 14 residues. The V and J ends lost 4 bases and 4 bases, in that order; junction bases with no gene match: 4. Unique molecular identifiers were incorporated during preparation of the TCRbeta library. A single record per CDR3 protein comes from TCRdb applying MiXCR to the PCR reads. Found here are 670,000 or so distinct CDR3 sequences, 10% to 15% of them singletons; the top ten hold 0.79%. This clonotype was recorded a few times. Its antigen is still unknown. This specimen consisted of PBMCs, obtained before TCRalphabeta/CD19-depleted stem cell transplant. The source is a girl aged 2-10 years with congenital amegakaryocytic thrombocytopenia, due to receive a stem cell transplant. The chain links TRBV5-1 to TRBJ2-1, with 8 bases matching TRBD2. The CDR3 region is CASSGGLGYNEQFF. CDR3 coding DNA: TGCGCCAGCAGCGGGGGACTAGGGTACAATGAGCAGTTCTTC.